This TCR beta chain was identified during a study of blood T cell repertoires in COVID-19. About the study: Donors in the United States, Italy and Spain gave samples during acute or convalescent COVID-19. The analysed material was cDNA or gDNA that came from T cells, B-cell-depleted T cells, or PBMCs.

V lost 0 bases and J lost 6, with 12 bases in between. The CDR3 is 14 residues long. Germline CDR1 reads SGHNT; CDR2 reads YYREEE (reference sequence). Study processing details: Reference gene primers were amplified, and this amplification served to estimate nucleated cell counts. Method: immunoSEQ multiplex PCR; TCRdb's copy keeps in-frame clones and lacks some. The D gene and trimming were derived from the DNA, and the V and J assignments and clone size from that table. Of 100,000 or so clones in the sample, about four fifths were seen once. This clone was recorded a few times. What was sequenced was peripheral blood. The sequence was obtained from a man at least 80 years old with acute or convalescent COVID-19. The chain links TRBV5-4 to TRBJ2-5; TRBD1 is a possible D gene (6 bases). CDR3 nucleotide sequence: TGTGCCAGCAGCTTGGGCGGACAGTGGAAGACCCAGTACTTC. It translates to CASSLGGQWKTQYF.